A selection of T cell receptor beta chains follows, all from one sample in a study of T cells in Graves' hyperthyroidism and ophthalmopathy. TCRdb re-derived calls from the multiplex PCR reads in MiXCR, one entry per CDR3 protein. The profile shows about half a million distinct CDR3 sequences, 22% of them singletons. The sequencing input was blood. Source of these receptors: a woman between 65 and 79 years old with Graves' ophthalmopathy. Each CDR3 is given with its conserved first and last residue. A D gene is named only where the DNA matches it firmly. For some rows the clone size is stated as once, few or many, or as a class when expanded; others skip it.

v_gene: TRBV18
d_gene: -
abundance: few
j_gene: TRBJ1-1
CDR3aa: CASSPQGSEAFF
CDR3nt: TGTGCCAGCTCACCACAGGGATCTGAAGCTTTCTTT

v_gene: TRBV6-1
d_gene: TRBD1
abundance: -
j_gene: TRBJ1-5
CDR3aa: CASRDDRGPRQPQHF
CDR3nt: TGTGCCAGCAGAGACGACAGGGGGCCACGTCAGCCCCAGCATTTT

v_gene: TRBV14
d_gene: -
abundance: few
j_gene: TRBJ2-1
CDR3aa: CASSLLGGYNEQFF
CDR3nt: TGTGCCAGCAGCCTCTTGGGCGGTTACAATGAGCAGTTCTTC

v_gene: TRBV3-1
d_gene: TRBD1
abundance: -
j_gene: TRBJ1-2
CDR3aa: CASSQVGDSSGYTF
CDR3nt: TGTGCCAGCAGCCAAGTCGGGGACAGCTCCGGCTACACCTTC

v_gene: TRBV6-5
d_gene: -
abundance: -
j_gene: TRBJ1-2
CDR3aa: CASSYLGLGYTF
CDR3nt: TGTGCCAGCAGTTACCTGGGACTTGGCTACACCTTC

v_gene: TRBV28
d_gene: -
abundance: few
j_gene: TRBJ2-1
CDR3aa: CASSPTRANGFF
CDR3nt: TGTGCCAGCAGTCCTACCAGGGCGAATGGGTTCTTC

v_gene: TRBV6-1
d_gene: TRBD1
abundance: few
j_gene: TRBJ1-5
CDR3aa: CASSVATGGNQPQHF
CDR3nt: TGTGCCAGCAGTGTGGCTACAGGGGGCAATCAGCCCCAGCATTTT

v_gene: TRBV2
d_gene: -
abundance: few
j_gene: TRBJ2-7
CDR3aa: CATAGAYEQYF
CDR3nt: TGTGCCACCGCAGGGGCCTACGAGCAGTACTTC

v_gene: TRBV28
d_gene: -
abundance: many
j_gene: TRBJ1-5
CDR3aa: CASSLVRQPQHF
CDR3nt: TGTGCCAGCAGTTTAGTACGCCAGCCCCAGCATTTT

v_gene: TRBV6-1
d_gene: -
abundance: few
j_gene: TRBJ2-7
CDR3aa: CASTTRGEQYF
CDR3nt: TGTGCCAGCACCACCCGTGGCGAGCAGTACTTC

v_gene: TRBV11-2
d_gene: -
abundance: many
j_gene: TRBJ2-7
CDR3aa: CASSFGGLYEQYF
CDR3nt: TGTGCCAGCAGCTTTGGTGGGCTCTACGAGCAGTACTTC

v_gene: TRBV6-1
d_gene: -
abundance: few
j_gene: TRBJ1-1
CDR3aa: CASNPENTEAFF
CDR3nt: TGTGCCAGCAATCCGGAGAACACTGAAGCTTTCTTT